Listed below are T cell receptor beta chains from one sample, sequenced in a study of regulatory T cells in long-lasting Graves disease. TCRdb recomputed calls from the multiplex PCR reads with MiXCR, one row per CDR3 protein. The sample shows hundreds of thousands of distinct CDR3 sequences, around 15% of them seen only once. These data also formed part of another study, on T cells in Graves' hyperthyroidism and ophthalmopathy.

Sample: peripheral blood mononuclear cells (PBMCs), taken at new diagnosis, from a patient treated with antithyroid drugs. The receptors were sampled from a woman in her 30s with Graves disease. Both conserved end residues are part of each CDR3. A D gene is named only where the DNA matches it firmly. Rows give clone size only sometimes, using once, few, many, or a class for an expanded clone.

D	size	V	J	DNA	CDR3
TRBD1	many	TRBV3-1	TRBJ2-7	TGTGCCAGCAGCATTCGGACAGGGTCGTCCTACGAGCAGTACTTC	CASSIRTGSSYEQYF
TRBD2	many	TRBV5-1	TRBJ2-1	TGCGCCAGCAGAGACCCCGGACTAGCGGCTGGTGAGCAGTTCTTC	CASRDPGLAAGEQFF
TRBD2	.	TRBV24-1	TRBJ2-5	TGTGCCACCAGTGATCGCGGGAGCTTGCGGGAGACCCAGTACTTC	CATSDRGSLRETQYF
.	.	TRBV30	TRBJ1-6	TGTGCCTGGAGTAGGCAGGGGTACTCACCCCTCCACTTT	CAWSRQGYSPLHF
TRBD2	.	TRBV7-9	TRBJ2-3	TGTGCCAGCAGCTCCAGACTAGCGGGGAGCACAGATACGCAGTGTTTT	CASSSRLAGSTDTQCF
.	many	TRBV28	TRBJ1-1	TGTGCCAGCAGTTTTCTGAACACTGAAGCTTTCTTT	CASSFLNTEAFF
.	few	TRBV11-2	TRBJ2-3	TGTGCCAGCAGCCCGCGTCTCCAGATCAAGCGGGCCCGAAATATGGATACGCAGTATTTT	CASSPRLQIKRARNMDTQYF
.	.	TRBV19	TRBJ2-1	TGTGCCAGTAGTATTATTGGAGGGGACTACAATGAGCAGTTCTTC	CASSIIGGDYNEQFF
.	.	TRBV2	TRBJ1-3	TGTGCCAGCAGTGAACAGGGAAACACCATATATTTT	CASSEQGNTIYF
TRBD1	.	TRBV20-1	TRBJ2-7	TGCAGTGCTAACGCCCCAGGACAGGCAGTTGCCTACGAGCAGTACTTC	CSANAPGQAVAYEQYF
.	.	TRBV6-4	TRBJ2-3	TGTGCCAGCAGTGAAAGAGGTACAGATACGCAGTATTTT	CASSERGTDTQYF
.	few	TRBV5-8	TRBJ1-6	TGTGCCAGCAGCTTGTGGGCAACTTCACCCCTCCACTTT	CASSLWATSPLHF
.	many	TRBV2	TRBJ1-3	TGTGCCAGCAAGGATCAGGGGCTTGGAAACACCATATATTTT	CASKDQGLGNTIYF
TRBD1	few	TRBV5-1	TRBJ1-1	TGCGCCAGCAGCTTGGCCGGGACAGGGGGCGCCGGGGCTTTCTTT	CASSLAGTGGAGAFF
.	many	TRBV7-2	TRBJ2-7	TGTGCCAGCAGCTCCCCTCCTGCAGGGAGGCATAGATACGAGCAGTACTTC	CASSSPPAGRHRYEQYF
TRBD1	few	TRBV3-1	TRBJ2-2	TGTGCCGGACAGGGGGGCACCGGGGAGCTGTTTTTT	CAGQGGTGELFF
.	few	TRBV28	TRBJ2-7	TGTGCCAGCAGTCAATCCCTCTTTGCAGTTAGGGCGTACGAGCAGTACTTC	CASSQSLFAVRAYEQYF
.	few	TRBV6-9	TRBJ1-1	TGTGCCAGCAGTTACTTTAACACTGAAGCTTTCTTT	CASSYFNTEAFF
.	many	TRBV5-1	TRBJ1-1	TGCGCCAGCAGGGGGGGTCTGAGCACTGAAGCTTTCTTT	CASRGGLSTEAFF
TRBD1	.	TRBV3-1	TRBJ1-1	TGTGCCAGCAGCCCTTGGCAGGGGGTGAACACTGAAGCTTTCTTT	CASSPWQGVNTEAFF
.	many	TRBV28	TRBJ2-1	TGTGCCAGCAGCTGGATTACCAACCCCCCCGAGAATGAGCAGTTCTTC	CASSWITNPPENEQFF
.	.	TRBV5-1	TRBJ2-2	TGCGCCAGCAGCTTCGCCGGACAGAACACCGGGGAGCTGTTTTTT	CASSFAGQNTGELFF
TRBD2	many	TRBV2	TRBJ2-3	TGTGCCAGCCTGAGGACTAGCGGGAGCGGCACAGATACGCAGTATTTT	CASLRTSGSGTDTQYF
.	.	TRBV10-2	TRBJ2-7	TGCGCCAGCAGTCAGTCCTCTGTAACCTCCTACGAGCAGTACTTC	CASSQSSVTSYEQYF
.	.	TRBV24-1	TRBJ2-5	TGTGCCACCAGTGAATACAGTACGCCAAAAGAGACCCAGTACTTC	CATSEYSTPKETQYF
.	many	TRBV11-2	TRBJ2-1	TGTGCCAGCAGCAGGGACTCTCAAGGGCTCTACAATGAGCAGTTCTTC	CASSRDSQGLYNEQFF
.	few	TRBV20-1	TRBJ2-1	TGCAGTGCTAGAGATAGGGGGGGAGATTCCTACAATGAGCAGTTCTTC	CSARDRGGDSYNEQFF
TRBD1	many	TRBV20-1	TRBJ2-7	TGCAGTGCTATAACCGGGACAGGGGCCCACGAGCAGTACTTC	CSAITGTGAHEQYF
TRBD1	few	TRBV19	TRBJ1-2	TGTGCCAGTAGTTTCGGTTGGATCGACAGGGACGTTGGCTACACCTTC	CASSFGWIDRDVGYTF
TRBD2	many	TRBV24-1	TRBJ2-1	TGTGCCACCAGTGATCCCGTTTCGGGGCGGGGGACCTACAATGAGCAGTTCTTC	CATSDPVSGRGTYNEQFF
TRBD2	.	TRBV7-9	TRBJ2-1	TGTGCCAGCAGCCCGGGACTAGCGGGAGGGCGTTCCTACAATGAGCAGTTCTTC	CASSPGLAGGRSYNEQFF
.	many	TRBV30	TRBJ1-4	TGTGCCTGGAGTGCCCAGGGATTGGCAAATGAAAAACTGTTTTTT	CAWSAQGLANEKLFF
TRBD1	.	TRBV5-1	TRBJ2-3	TGCGCCAGCTCCACCCGCGGACAGGTTACAGATACGCAGTATTTT	CASSTRGQVTDTQYF
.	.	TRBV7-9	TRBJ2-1	TGTGCCAGCAGCTCGGTTGGAAATGAGCAGTTCTTC	CASSSVGNEQFF
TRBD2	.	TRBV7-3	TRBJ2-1	TGTGCCAGCAGTTCCAAACCAGGACTAGCTTTCGATGAGCAGTTCTTC	CASSSKPGLAFDEQFF
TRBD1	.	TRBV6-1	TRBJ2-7	TGTGCCAGCAGCGAGGGACAGTACTACGAGCAGTACTTC	CASSEGQYYEQYF
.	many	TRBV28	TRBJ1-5	TGTGCCAGCAGCGTCCAGGGGAGTCACAATCAGCCCCAGCATTTT	CASSVQGSHNQPQHF